This TCR beta chain was sequenced for a study of blood T cell repertoires in COVID-19. The wider study: COVID-19 samples from acute and convalescent phases originated in the United States, Italy and Spain.

The germline CDR1 and CDR2 sequences are SGDLS and YYNGEE. The V segment lost 0 bases and the J segment 7 bases; nucleotides outside the gene matches: 5. The CDR3 runs 14 residues. Authors' data handling: The authors estimated nucleated cell counts from reference gene primer amplification. Clones were read by immunoSEQ multiplex PCR, and TCRdb kept only the in-frame ones, dropping some. V and J calls and clone size follow that table, whereas D and trimming were derived from the DNA. The data contain approximately 190,000 clones, roughly 80% of them singletons. Participants' own reports of clinical history determined their cohort assignment.

The receptor comes from a woman aged 55-70 years with acute COVID-19. The chain is built from TRBV9 and TRBJ2-5; 8 bases fit TRBD1. Source material: PBMCs or T cells enriched from blood (not recorded which). The CDR3 spells CASSVAGGTGTQYF. CDR3 DNA: TGTGCCAGCAGCGTAGCTGGAGGGACAGGGACCCAGTACTTC.